This T cell receptor beta chain was obtained from a study of blood T cell repertoires in COVID-19. Study-wide background: The United States, Italy and Spain supplied acute and convalescent COVID-19 samples.

In the original analysis: Reference gene primer amplification in the assay estimated nucleated cell counts. Profiling relied on immunoSEQ multiplex PCR, and the TCRdb table lists in-frame clones only, not all of them. V and J calls and clone size follow that table, whereas D and trimming were derived from the DNA. The sample lists 200,000 to 250,000 clones; around 82% were seen once. The length of the CDR3 is 16 residues. Deletions cut 2 bases from V and 1 base from J, with 13 bases between. Germline CDR1 reads SGHVS; CDR2 reads FQNEAQ. Sequenced input: peripheral blood. This TCR was recovered from an elderly woman with acute or convalescent COVID-19. The chain couples TRBV7-8 to TRBJ2-3, with D possibly TRBD1 on 6 matching bases. The DNA for the CDR3 is TGTGCCAGCAGCTTATCTGCACAGGGCGGCACAGATACGCAGTATTTT. Its translation is CASSLSAQGGTDTQYF.